This T cell receptor beta chain was retrieved from a study of shared clonotypes between healthy human individuals. Study findings and constraints: It was the non-shared clonotypes that had lower generation probabilities than clonotypes shared by all four donors.

The naive CD8 fraction comprised CD45RO-negative cells positively selected for CCR7 and excluded terminally differentiated effector memory CD45RA+ cells. Healthy HIV-negative adults without recent acute infections or vaccinations served as donors. On this clone itself: No antigen is known for it.

V lost 1 base and J lost 6; bases outside the gene matches: 19. The CDR3 contains 20 residues. In germline, CDR1 is MNHEY, CDR2 SMNVEV (reference sequence). Methods used by the authors: Filtering differed since immunoSEQ provided only junctions, with no quality scores. Generated by immunoSEQ multiplex PCR, the TCRdb table keeps only in-frame clones and is missing some. V, J and clone size are taken as reported in that table, and D and trimming were inferred from the DNA itself. The profile shows hundreds of thousands of clones, 95% to 97% of them singletons. This receptor was obtained from a man aged 25 to 40 in good health. Sequencing was carried out using naive CD8+ T cells sorted from blood. The chain recombines TRBV27 with TRBJ2-7, with 12 bases aligning to TRBD2. CDR3 sequence reads: CASSLFSGTGVLAGGSEQYF. CDR3 coding DNA: TGTGCCAGCAGTTTATTTTCCGGGACAGGGGTGCTAGCGGGAGGGAGCGAGCAGTACTTC.